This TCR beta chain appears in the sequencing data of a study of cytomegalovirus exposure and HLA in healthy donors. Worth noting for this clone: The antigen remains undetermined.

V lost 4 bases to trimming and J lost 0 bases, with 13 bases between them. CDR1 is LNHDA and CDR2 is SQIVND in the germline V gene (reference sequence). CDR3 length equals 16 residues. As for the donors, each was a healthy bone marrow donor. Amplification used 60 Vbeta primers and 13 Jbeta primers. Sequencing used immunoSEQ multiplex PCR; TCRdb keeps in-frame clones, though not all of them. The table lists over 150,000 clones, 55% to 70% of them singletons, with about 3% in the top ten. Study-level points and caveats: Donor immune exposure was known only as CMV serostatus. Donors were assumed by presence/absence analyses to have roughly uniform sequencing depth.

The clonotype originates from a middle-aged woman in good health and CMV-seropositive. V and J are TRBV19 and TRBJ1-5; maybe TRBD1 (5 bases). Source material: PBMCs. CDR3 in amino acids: CASSTGWGDSNQPQHF. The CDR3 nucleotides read TGTGCCAGTAGTACGGGGTGGGGGGATAGCAATCAGCCCCAGCATTTT.